This T cell receptor (beta chain) was sequenced during a study of technical replicates of blood from several donors. Repertoires were generated with immunoSEQ multiplex PCR, while TCRdb's copy carries only in-frame clones and drops some. This table has tens of thousands of clones, about 83% appearing once. CDR3 length: 16 residues. CDR1 is MRHNA, CDR2 SNTAGT, per germline. With 5 bases clipped from V and 5 bases from J, the junction kept 10 bases outside the gene matches. The clonotype was recovered from a human donor in good health. Some clones in this sample may be carry-over from other donors' samples. The chain uses TRBV6-4 and TRBJ2-2; 8 positions match TRBD2. Sequences were obtained from PBMCs. The CDR3, as DNA: TGTGCCAGCAGTCCAACGGGGGGGCTGGAGACCGGGGAGCTGTTTTTT. Encoded protein: CASSPTGGLETGELFF.